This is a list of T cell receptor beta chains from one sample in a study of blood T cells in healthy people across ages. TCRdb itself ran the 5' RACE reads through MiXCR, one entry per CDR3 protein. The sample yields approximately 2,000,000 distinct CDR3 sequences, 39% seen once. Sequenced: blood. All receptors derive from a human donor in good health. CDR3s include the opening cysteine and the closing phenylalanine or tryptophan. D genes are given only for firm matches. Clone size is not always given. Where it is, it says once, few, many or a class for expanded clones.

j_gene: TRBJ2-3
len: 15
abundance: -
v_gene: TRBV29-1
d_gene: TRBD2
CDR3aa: CSARGTSGSADTQYF
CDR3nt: TGCAGCGCTCGAGGGACTAGCGGGAGCGCAGATACGCAGTATTTT

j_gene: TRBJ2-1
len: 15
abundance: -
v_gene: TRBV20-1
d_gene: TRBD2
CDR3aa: CSAKPPGLAGNEQFF
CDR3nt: TGCAGTGCTAAACCCCCGGGACTAGCTGGAAATGAGCAGTTCTTC

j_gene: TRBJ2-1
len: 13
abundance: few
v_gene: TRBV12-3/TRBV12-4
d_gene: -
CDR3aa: CASTEDGYNEQFF
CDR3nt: TGTGCCAGCACCGAGGACGGATACAATGAGCAGTTCTTC

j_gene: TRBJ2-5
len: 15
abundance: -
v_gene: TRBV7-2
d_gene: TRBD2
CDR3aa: CASSFLRGTQETQYF
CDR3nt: TGTGCCAGCAGCTTCCTGCGGGGGACCCAAGAGACCCAGTACTTC

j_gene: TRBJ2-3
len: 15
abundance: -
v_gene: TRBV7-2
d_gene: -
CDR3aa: CASRYLALSTDTQYF
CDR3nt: TGTGCCAGCCGATATCTAGCGCTTAGCACAGATACGCAGTATTTT

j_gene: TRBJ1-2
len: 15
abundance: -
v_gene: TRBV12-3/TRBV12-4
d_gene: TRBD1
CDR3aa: CASSQAGGARYGYTF
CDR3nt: TGTGCCAGCAGTCAAGCAGGGGGCGCGAGGTATGGCTACACCTTC

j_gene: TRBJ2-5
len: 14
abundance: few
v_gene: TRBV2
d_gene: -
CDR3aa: CASSGTLPSETQYF
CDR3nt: TGTGCCAGCAGTGGAACTTTACCTTCGGAGACCCAGTACTTC

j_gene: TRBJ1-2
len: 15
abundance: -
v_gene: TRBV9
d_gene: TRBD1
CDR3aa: CDSSGTGEWVYGYTF
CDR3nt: TGTGACAGCAGCGGTACAGGGGAGTGGGTCTATGGCTACACCTTC

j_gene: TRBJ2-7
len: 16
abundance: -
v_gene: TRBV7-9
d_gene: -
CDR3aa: CASSPNVAAPTYEQYF
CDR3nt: TGTGCCAGCAGCCCAAATGTGGCAGCCCCAACCTACGAGCAGTACTTC

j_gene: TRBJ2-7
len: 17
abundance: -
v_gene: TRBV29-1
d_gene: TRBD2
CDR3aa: CSVEDIGLAGTYNEQYF
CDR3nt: TGCAGCGTTGAAGATATCGGACTAGCGGGAACCTACAATGAGCAGTACTTC

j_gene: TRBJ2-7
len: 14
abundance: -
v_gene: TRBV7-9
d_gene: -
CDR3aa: CASSKSDSHHEQYF
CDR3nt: TGTGCCAGCAGCAAAAGCGACAGCCACCACGAGCAGTACTTC

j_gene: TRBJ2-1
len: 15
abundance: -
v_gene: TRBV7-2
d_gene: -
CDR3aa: CASSLEGSLNNEQFF
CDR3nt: TGTGCCAGCAGCTTAGAGGGCAGTCTAAACAATGAGCAGTTCTTC

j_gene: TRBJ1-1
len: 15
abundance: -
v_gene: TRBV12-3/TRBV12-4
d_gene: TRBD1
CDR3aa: CASSLSDRGHTEAFF
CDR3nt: TGTGCCAGCAGTTTAAGCGACAGGGGACACACTGAAGCTTTCTTT

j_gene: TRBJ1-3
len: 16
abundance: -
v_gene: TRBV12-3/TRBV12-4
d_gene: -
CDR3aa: CASSYTAGSSGNTIYF
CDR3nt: TGTGCCAGCAGTTATACGGCAGGTTCCTCAGGAAACACCATATATTTT

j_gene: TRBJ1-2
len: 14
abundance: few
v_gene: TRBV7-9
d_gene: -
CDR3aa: CASSLSGDGNGYTF
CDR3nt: TGTGCCAGCAGCTTATCAGGGGATGGTAACGGCTACACCTTC

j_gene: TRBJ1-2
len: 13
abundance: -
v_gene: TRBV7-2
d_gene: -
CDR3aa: CASSLAPDYGYTF
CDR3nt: TGTGCCAGCAGTTTAGCGCCGGACTATGGCTACACCTTC

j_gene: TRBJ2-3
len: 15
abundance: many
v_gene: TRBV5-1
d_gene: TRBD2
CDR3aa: CASSSSGASTDTQYF
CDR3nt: TGTGCCAGCAGCTCTAGCGGGGCTAGCACAGATACGCAGTATTTT

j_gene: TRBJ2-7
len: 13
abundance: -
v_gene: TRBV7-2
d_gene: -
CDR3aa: CASSKDITYEQYF
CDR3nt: TGTGCCAGCAGCAAGGACATAACCTACGAGCAGTACTTC

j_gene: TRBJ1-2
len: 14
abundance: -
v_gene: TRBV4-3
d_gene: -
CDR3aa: CASSQDWGFYGYTF
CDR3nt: TGCGCCAGCAGCCAAGATTGGGGTTTCTATGGCTACACCTTC

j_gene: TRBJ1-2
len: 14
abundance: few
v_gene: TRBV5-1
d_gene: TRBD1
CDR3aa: CASSHPDREGGYTF
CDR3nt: TGCGCCAGCAGCCACCCGGACAGGGAGGGGGGCTACACCTTC

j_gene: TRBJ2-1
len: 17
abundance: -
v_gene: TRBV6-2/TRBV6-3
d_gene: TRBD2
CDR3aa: CASGPTSGAYTCNEQFF
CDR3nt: TGTGCCAGCGGCCCCACTAGCGGGGCCTATACCTGCAATGAGCAGTTCTTC

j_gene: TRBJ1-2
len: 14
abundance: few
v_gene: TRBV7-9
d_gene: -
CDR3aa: CASRKTTANYGYTF
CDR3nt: TGTGCCAGCAGAAAAACGACAGCCAACTATGGCTACACCTTC

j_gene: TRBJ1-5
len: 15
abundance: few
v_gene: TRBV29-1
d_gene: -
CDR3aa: CSVQEGSSGGQPQHF
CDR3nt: TGCAGCGTTCAAGAAGGTAGTTCCGGGGGACAGCCCCAGCATTTT

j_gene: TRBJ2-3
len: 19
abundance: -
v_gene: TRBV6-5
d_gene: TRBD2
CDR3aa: CASSCSSYGSGLATDTQYF
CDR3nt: TGTGCCAGCAGTTGCTCGAGTTACGGGTCCGGACTAGCAACAGATACGCAGTATTTT

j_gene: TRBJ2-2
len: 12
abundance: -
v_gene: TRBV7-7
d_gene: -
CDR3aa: CASSNLGGELFF
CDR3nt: TGTGCCAGCAGCAACTTAGGAGGGGAGCTGTTTTTT

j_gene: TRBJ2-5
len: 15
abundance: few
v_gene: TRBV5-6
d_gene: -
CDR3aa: CASSYTGELKETQYF
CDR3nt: TGTGCCAGCAGCTACACGGGGGAGCTCAAAGAGACCCAGTACTTC

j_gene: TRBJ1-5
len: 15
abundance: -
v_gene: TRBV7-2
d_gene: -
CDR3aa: CASSQGRGRHQPQHF
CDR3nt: TGTGCCAGCAGCCAAGGGAGGGGCCGGCATCAGCCCCAGCATTTT

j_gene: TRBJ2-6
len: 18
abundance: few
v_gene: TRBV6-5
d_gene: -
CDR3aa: CASSYSNAWEPGANVLTF
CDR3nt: TGTGCCAGCAGTTACTCTAATGCCTGGGAACCTGGGGCCAACGTCCTGACTTTC

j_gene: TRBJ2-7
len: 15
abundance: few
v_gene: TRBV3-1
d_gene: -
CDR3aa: CASSLAPSSSYEQYF
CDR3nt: TGTGCCAGCAGCCTTGCGCCGTCCAGCTCCTACGAGCAGTACTTC

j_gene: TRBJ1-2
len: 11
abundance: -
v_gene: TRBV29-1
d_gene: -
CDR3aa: CSVERLWLNTF
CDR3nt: TGCAGCGTTGAGCGGCTATGGCTAAACACCTTC

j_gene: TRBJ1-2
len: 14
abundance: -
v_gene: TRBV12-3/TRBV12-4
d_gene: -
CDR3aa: CASSFSGGLYGYTF
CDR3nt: TGTGCCAGCAGTTTTTCGGGGGGGCTCTATGGCTACACCTTC

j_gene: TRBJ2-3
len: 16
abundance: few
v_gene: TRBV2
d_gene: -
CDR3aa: CASIPIELGATDTQYF
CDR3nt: TGTGCCAGCATACCTATCGAGTTAGGGGCCACAGATACGCAGTATTTT

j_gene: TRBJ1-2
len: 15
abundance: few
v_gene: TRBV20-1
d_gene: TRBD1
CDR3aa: CSAQDRAVSNYGYTF
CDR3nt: TGCAGTGCCCAGGACAGGGCGGTGTCCAACTATGGCTACACCTTC

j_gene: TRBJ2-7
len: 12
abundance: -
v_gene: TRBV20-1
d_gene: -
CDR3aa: CSALEYSYEQYF
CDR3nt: TGCAGTGCTCTGGAATACTCCTACGAGCAGTACTTC

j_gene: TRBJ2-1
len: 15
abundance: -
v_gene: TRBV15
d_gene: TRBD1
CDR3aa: CATYGRAGGRNEQFF
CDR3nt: TGTGCCACCTATGGAAGAGCAGGGGGACGCAATGAGCAGTTCTTC

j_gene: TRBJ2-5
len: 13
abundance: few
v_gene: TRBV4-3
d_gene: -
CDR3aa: CASSKMDGEAQYF
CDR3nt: TGCGCCAGCAGCAAGATGGACGGCGAGGCCCAGTACTTC

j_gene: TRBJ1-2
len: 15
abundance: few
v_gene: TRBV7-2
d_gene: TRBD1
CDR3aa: CASSRMTGANYGYTF
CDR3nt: TGTGCCAGCAGTCGTATGACAGGGGCTAACTATGGCTACACCTTC

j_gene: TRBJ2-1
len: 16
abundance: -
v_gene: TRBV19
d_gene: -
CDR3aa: CASSIVLGVRDNEQFF
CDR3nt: TGTGCCAGTAGTATAGTCCTCGGGGTTAGAGACAATGAGCAGTTCTTC

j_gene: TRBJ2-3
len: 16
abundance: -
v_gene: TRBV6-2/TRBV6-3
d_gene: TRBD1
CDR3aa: CASSQTRQGPGHTQYF
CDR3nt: TGTGCCAGCAGTCAGACAAGACAGGGTCCGGGACATACGCAGTATTTT

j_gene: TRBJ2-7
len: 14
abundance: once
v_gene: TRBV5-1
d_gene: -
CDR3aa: CASSQVTAPYEQYF
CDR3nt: TGCGCCAGCAGCCAAGTAACGGCACCCTACGAGCAGTACTTC

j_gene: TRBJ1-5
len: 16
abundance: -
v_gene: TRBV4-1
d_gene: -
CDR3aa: CASSKQAEISNQPQHF
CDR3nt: TGCGCCAGCAGCAAACAGGCGGAAATTAGCAATCAGCCCCAGCATTTT

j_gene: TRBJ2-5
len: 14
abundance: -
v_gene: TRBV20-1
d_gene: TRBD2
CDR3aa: CSASRYGGQETQYF
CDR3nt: TGCAGTGCTTCGCGATACGGGGGGCAAGAGACCCAGTACTTC

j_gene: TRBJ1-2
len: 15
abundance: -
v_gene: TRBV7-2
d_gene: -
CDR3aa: CASSESGAGGKGYTF
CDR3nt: TGTGCCAGCAGCGAATCAGGGGCGGGAGGAAAAGGCTACACCTTC

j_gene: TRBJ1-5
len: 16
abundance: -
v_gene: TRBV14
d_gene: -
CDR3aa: CASSQIPYRVRQPQHF
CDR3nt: TGTGCCAGCAGCCAAATTCCCTACAGGGTCCGACAGCCCCAGCATTTT

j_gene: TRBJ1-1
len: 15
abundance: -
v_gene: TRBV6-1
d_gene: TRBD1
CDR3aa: CASSAHPTGDTEAFF
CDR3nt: TGTGCCAGCAGTGCACACCCGACAGGGGACACTGAAGCTTTCTTT

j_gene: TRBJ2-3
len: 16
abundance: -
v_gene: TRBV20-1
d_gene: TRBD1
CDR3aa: CSARDLGTGRTDAQYF
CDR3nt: TGCAGTGCTAGAGATCTGGGGACAGGGAGGACGGATGCGCAGTATTTT

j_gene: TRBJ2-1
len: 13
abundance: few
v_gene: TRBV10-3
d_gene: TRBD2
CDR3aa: CAIWAGGYNEQFF
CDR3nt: TGTGCCATCTGGGCGGGGGGATACAATGAGCAGTTCTTC

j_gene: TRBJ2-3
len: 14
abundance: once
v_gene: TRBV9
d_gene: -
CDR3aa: CTSSAVGDTDTQYF
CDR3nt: TGTACCAGCAGCGCCGTGGGGGACACAGATACGCAGTATTTT

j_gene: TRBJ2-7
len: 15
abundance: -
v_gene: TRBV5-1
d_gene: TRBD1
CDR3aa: CASRRAATGGTEQYF
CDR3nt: TGCGCCAGCAGGCGGGCGGCAACAGGGGGCACCGAGCAGTACTTC